This TCR beta chain was documented in a study of naive and memory T cell subsets (dated by TCRdb to about 2017). Context from the whole study: The figure summarizing the skin biopsy and whole blood samples listed around ten blood donors, 7 tuberculin skin test biopsies and 3 saline control biopsies. PCR2 was typically performed as a SYBR Green qPCR that was stopped at a set threshold, although end-point PCR (around 6 cycles) could be used instead for low-input samples.

The library was produced with 5' RACE. The ligated cDNA was amplified in four rounds of PCR with nested alpha and beta constant region primers together with the SP2 primer. TCR RNA was reverse transcribed with SuperScript IV using alpha and beta constant region primers for the blood and skin samples. T4 RNA ligase 1 was used to ligate an oligonucleotide containing the Illumina SP2 primer and a UMI to the 3' end of the cDNA. To prevent hairpin formation, the 12-nucleotide UMI was made up of two random hexamers with an eight-base spacer between them. From the second PCR onward, TCR alpha and beta chain libraries were processed separately and dual indexed for multiplexing. After pooling, the indexed libraries were analyzed by capillary electrophoresis and sequenced on either an Illumina MiSeq or NextSeq. To boost base diversity and improve cluster recognition, PhiX DNA at about 4.5-8% was spiked into the libraries. The authors' pipeline ran thus. Demultiplexor extracted UMIs from read 2, combined them with read 1 TCR sequence, and split reads by sample indices. Decombinator identified V and J genes and V-J junctions and gave each TCR a five-part identifier that included V and J deletions. Collapsinator used UMIs to correct sequencing errors and PCR amplification heterogeneity, yielding UMI-based abundance per TCR. CDR3Translator turned identifiers into nucleotide sequence, translated that sequence into amino acids, and pulled out CDR3 regions based on terminal motifs. Error-corrected alpha and beta TCR counts from blood and skin were compared after normalization to input RNA amount. Using fastp trimming at Q25 and MiXCR clonotype assembly, TCRdb reanalyzed the public sequencing data and kept in-frame beta chains. Rows merge per CDR3 protein into single entries with the most common DNA and genes. The V and J calls and clone size are TCRdb's, not the authors'. The sample data list about 48,000 distinct CDR3 sequences, and approximately 4.5% of these were observed just once. Together, the top ten hold 0.75% to 0.9% of the sample.

The germline V gene specifies SQVTM as CDR1 and ANQGSEA as CDR2. Its CDR3 holds 15 amino acids, cysteine through phenylalanine. Just the 45-base CDR3 DNA is kept, in frame starting at base 1. V is pared back by 0 bases and J by 7 bases, with 18 bases lying between the germline termini. This clonotype occurred many times. It has no known antigen specificity. No base-level quality is on record; no much larger clone is a single base apart. Study-level results and caveats: The potential sensitivity of the RNA-based method to TCR transcript changes with T cell activation and differentiation was acknowledged.

Using 3' ligation of a UMI-containing oligonucleotide to TCR cDNA, the study laid out a robust and sensitive protocol to amplify, sequence and analyze TCRs. Whole blood analysis involved drawing roughly 2.5 ml of peripheral blood from adult healthy volunteers into Tempus tubes and then extracting RNA following the manufacturer's instructions. Total RNA, without cell sorting, was DNase treated with RQ1 DNase before reverse transcription, targeting about 1 to 1000 ng input. Libraries were prepared from skin biopsies and whole blood so that pipeline robustness could be tested in samples in which T cells form a minority population.

The chain is assembled from TRBV29-1 and TRBJ1-2; perhaps TRBD1 is the D gene, with 5 bases matching. This clonotype was obtained from a female donor in good health. DNA sequence: TGCAGCGTTGAAGATCAGGTTCGGACGGGGGGTGGCTACACCTTC. Its protein product is CSVEDQVRTGGGYTF.